This T cell receptor (beta chain) was captured by sequencing in a study of shared clonotypes between healthy human individuals. General study points: The study's rarefaction showed incomplete sorted-subset sequencing despite large depth. An effect of sequencing depth on clonotype sharing among donors was expected.

Naive CD8 cells, CD45RO-negative and positively selected for CCR7, excluded terminally differentiated effector memory CD45RA+ cells. Per the original data handling: Junction-only immunoSEQ sequences carried no quality scores, so filtering differed. Data came from immunoSEQ multiplex PCR; TCRdb stores just in-frame clones and leaves some out. From that table come the V and J calls and clone size; the DNA was used to work out D and trimming. Here the sample spans fewer than 1 million clones, 96% being singletons. V was pared by 6 bases and J by 6 bases, with 16 bases of the junction left unmatched. CDR1 is SQVTM, CDR2 ANQGSEA, per germline. CDR3 length: 16 amino acids. About this clone itself: Its antigen is as yet unknown.

The clonotype comes from a young man in good health. This rearrangement joins TRBV29-1 to TRBJ1-2, with 10 positions matching TRBD1. The sample comprised naive CD8+ T cells sorted from blood. Here the CDR3 reads CSVSMGPGTGVDGYTF. Written as DNA, the CDR3 is TGCAGCGTCTCCATGGGCCCCGGGACAGGGGTGGATGGCTACACCTTC.